This TCR beta chain is from a study of Graves' ophthalmopathy and Graves' hyperthyroidism. General study results and limits: The blood repertoire also included most expanded thyroid clonotypes above 0.001 frequency. With about 88% sensitivity and roughly 76% specificity, a 13-signature model separated ophthalmopathy from stable hyperthyroidism.

Each hyperthyroidism patient was newly diagnosed, with under 2 months' duration, and aged 18 to 65. This clonotype has at least ten counts. Its antigen is not known. V was trimmed by 6 bases and J by 3 bases, leaving 9 bases between them. The CDR3 contains 12 residues. Researchers took RNA transcripts and amplified TCR beta CDR3 regions from them. HTBI-primed RT-PCR formed the first round, and a multiplex PCR formed the second. One entry per CDR3 protein results from TCRdb running MiXCR on the multiplex PCR reads. In the table there are about 620,000 distinct CDR3 sequences, approximately 22% of which are singletons.

The sequenced sample consisted of peripheral blood. This TCR was sampled from a woman aged 18-29 years with stable Graves' hyperthyroidism. Some clones in this sample may be carry-over from other donors' samples. V gene TRBV12-3 or TRBV12-4 combines with J gene TRBJ2-7; unclear D gene. CDR3 protein: CASSSDFYEQYF. The CDR3 region has the DNA TGTGCCAGCAGCTCCGACTTCTACGAGCAGTACTTC.